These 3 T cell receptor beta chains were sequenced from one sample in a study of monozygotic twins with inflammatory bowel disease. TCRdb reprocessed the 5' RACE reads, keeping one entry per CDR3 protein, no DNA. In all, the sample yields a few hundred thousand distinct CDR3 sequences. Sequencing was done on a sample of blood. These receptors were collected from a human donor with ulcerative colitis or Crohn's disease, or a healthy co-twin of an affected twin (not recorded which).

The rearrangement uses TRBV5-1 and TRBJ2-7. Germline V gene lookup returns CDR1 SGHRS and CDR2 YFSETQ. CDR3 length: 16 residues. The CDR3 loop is CASSHGLENLRYEQYF.

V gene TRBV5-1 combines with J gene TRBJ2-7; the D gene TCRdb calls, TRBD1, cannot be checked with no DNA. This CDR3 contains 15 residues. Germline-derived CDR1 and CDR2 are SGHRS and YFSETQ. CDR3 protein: CASSIGTGRSYEQYF.

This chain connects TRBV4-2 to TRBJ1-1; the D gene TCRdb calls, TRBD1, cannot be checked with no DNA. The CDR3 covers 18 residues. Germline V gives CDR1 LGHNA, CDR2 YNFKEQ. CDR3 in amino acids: CASSQGGASVWRDTEAFF.